The next 5 T cell receptor beta chains were all read from a single sample in a study of OX40 agonist ivuxolimab in advanced cancers. Some clones are missing from TCRdb's copy, which holds only in-frame ones; the method was immunoSEQ multiplex PCR. Of 70,000 to 90,000 clones in the sample, 85% were seen once. This specimen was CD4+ or CD8+ T cells sorted from blood, taken in a trial of the OX40 agonist ivuxolimab. These receptors came from an adult with an advanced solid tumor such as melanoma, head and neck, liver or kidney cancer.

The rearrangement joins TRBV9 to TRBJ2-3, with TRBD1 identical over 7 bases. This CDR3 spans 15 amino acids. Germline CDR1 and CDR2: SGDLS and YYNGEE. V was clipped by 6 bases and J by 2 bases; unmatched bases: 9. The CDR3 coding sequence is TGTGCCAGCACAACACGGGACAGAAACACAGATACGCAGTATTTT. Residues: CASTTRDRNTDTQYF.

The table lists this clone with a few counts. The CDR3 DNA reads TGTGCCAGCAGCCAAGCGGGGGACTATGGCTACACCTTC. This codes for CASSQAGDYGYTF. J is TRBJ1-2 and V is TRBV4-2; D perhaps matches TRBD1 (5 bases). Trimming pared 1 base from V and 3 bases from J, leaving 6 bases between. The CDR3 is made up of 13 amino acids. Germline lookup yields CDR1 LGHNA and CDR2 YNFKEQ.

This clone was seen more than once but under ten times. V gene TRBV29-1 combines with J gene TRBJ2-7; D gene uncertain. Trimming pared 1 base from V and 7 bases from J, leaving 11 bases between. CDR1 is SQVTM, CDR2 ANQGSEA, per germline. The length of the CDR3 is 12 residues. The CDR3 region is CSVEVGAGEQYF. The CDR3 DNA sequence: TGCAGCGTTGAAGTGGGTGCTGGAGAGCAGTACTTC.

The rearrangement uses TRBV5-1 and TRBJ2-6; no reliable D call. CDR1 and CDR2 from the germline V gene are SGHRS and YFSETQ. The V end lost 5 bases, the J end lost 2 bases, and 14 bases lay between the germline ends. This CDR3 comprises 16 residues. The CDR3 reads CASSLGISTGANVLTF. The DNA for the CDR3 is TGCGCCAGCAGTCTGGGCATATCTACTGGGGCCAACGTCCTGACTTTC.

The rearrangement uses TRBV14 and TRBJ1-1; D is undetermined. The V end was cut by 6 bases, the J end by 11 bases, with 16 bases between. Germline V gene lookup returns CDR1 SGHDN and CDR2 FVKESK. The CDR3 is 12 amino acids. CDR3 region: CASSVGHTIAFF. CDR3 in DNA: TGTGCCAGCAGTGTGGGTCATACGATTGCTTTCTTT.